These 17 T cell receptor beta chains originate from one sample sequenced in a study of blood T cell repertoires in COVID-19. The protocol was immunoSEQ multiplex PCR, while the TCRdb copy is restricted to in-frame clones and leaves out a portion. The sample holds 250,000 to 350,000 clones, around 87% seen once. Specimen: PBMCs or T cells enriched from blood (not recorded which). Every receptor here comes from a woman in her 30s who had recovered from COVID-19.

The chain recombines TRBV25-1 with TRBJ1-2; D is uncertain. The V gene's germline CDR1 is MGHDK and CDR2 SYGVNS. The V end lost 3 bases, the J end lost 5 bases, and 4 bases lay between the germline ends. The length of the CDR3 is 11 residues. The DNA of the CDR3 is TGTGCCAGCAGTGATTATTATGGCTACACCTTC. Its protein product is CASSDYYGYTF.

The count of this clone is one. The V call is TRBV6-1, the J call TRBJ2-5; TRBD2 is a possible D gene (6 bases). V dropped 2 bases and J dropped 4 bases, with 17 bases sitting between them. This CDR3 region has 16 residues. Germline CDR1 and CDR2: MNHNS and SASEGT. The CDR3 spells CASSETDGGVGETQYF. CDR3 sequence (DNA): TGTGCCAGCAGTGAAACGGACGGGGGAGTTGGAGAGACCCAGTACTTC.

This clone was observed a single time. This chain uses TRBV2 with TRBJ1-6; D unclear. The CDR3 contains 14 residues. Germline V CDR1 and CDR2: SNHLY, FYNNEI. The V gene lost 3 bases and the J gene lost 4 bases, with 7 bases spanning the gap. In DNA, the CDR3 is TGTGCCAGCAGTGACTCCACTTATAATTCACCCCTCCACTTT. This translates into CASSDSTYNSPLHF. The variable domain in full, completed from reference TRBV2 and TRBJ1-6, reads EPEVTQTPSHQVTQMGQEVILRCVPISNHLYFYWYRQILGQKVEFLVSFYNNEISEKSEIFDDQFSVERPDGSNFTLKIRSTKLEDSAMYFCASSDSTYNSPLHFGNGTRLTVT.

V gene TRBV30 combines with J gene TRBJ2-1, with D possibly being TRBD1 (5 bases). V lost 7 bases and J lost 2, with 15 bases in between. This CDR3 is 14 amino acids long. The germline V gene has CDR1 GTSNPN and CDR2 SVGIG (reference sequence). The CDR3, as DNA: TGTGCCTCCACCCAAACAGGTACCTACAATGAGCAGTTCTTC. Translated: CASTQTGTYNEQFF.

In the case of this clone: Other DNA sequences in this specimen translate into the identical CDR3. The chain joins TRBV30 to TRBJ1-5; D gene unclear. The CDR3 sequence is 14 residues long. The germline V gene encodes CDR1 GTSNPN and CDR2 SVGIG (reference sequence). Trimming left V 0 bases short and J 4 bases short, with 10 bases between. CDR3: CAWSVRSGNQPQHF. The CDR3 DNA is TGTGCCTGGAGTGTAAGATCAGGAAATCAGCCCCAGCATTTT.

This clone was found once. This chain connects TRBV2 to TRBJ1-4; D possibly corresponds to TRBD1 (6 bases). The CDR3 is 15 residues long. Per the germline V gene, CDR1 is SNHLY and CDR2 is FYNNEI. Trimming removed 7 bases at V and 3 bases at J, with 15 bases between. This CDR3 reads CASTETGPPNEKLFF. As DNA, the CDR3 is TGTGCCAGCACCGAGACAGGACCACCTAATGAAAAACTGTTTTTT.

V usage is TRBV19 and J usage is TRBJ1-2; D is undetermined. The CDR3 is made up of 11 amino acids. Trimming stripped 10 bases from V and 7 bases from J, with 13 bases between. The germline V gene encodes CDR1 LNHDA and CDR2 SQIVND (reference sequence). The CDR3 sequence: CATFVEGGYTF. Written as DNA, the CDR3 is TGTGCCACTTTCGTGGAGGGTGGCTACACCTTC.

The V call is TRBV5-1, the J call TRBJ2-5, with D perhaps TRBD2 (6 bases). V was pared by 4 bases and J by 4 bases, with 11 bases between. Looked up from germline, CDR1 is SGHRS and CDR2 is YFSETQ. The CDR3 length is 13 residues. The CDR3 sequence: CASSLGGLETQYF. CDR3 in DNA: TGCGCCAGCAGCCTCGGAGGGCTAGAGACCCAGTACTTC.

The table lists this clone with a count of one. This chain links TRBV9 with TRBJ2-5; TRBD2 matches at 8 bases. There are 14 residues in the CDR3. V trimming: 2 bases; J trimming: 4 bases; junction bases outside the gene matches: 4. Germline V gene lookup returns CDR1 SGDLS and CDR2 YYNGEE. The CDR3 nucleotides are TGTGCCAGCAGCGTTGGACTAGCTACAGAGACCCAGTACTTC. Protein product: CASSVGLATETQYF.

V and J are TRBV2 and TRBJ2-1, with TRBD2 matching over 9 bases. The germline V gene encodes CDR1 SNHLY and CDR2 FYNNEI. The CDR3 contains 16 residues. Trimming at V came to 0 bases and at J to 6 bases, leaving 6 bases not matched to a gene. The CDR3 DNA is TGTGCCAGCAGTGAAGCGCTTTTTAGCGGGGGCAATGAGCAGTTCTTC. Its protein product is CASSEALFSGGNEQFF.

This clone has just a few counts. V is TRBV19 and J is TRBJ1-3; possible D gene TRBD1, 6 bases. From germline, CDR1 is LNHDA and CDR2 SQIVND (reference sequence). The CDR3 extends over 16 amino acids. The V end lost 3 bases, the J end lost 0 bases, and 12 bases lay between the germline ends. The chain's CDR3 is CASSMPGHSSGNTIYF. DNA for the CDR3: TGTGCCAGTAGTATGCCGGGACACTCCTCTGGAAACACCATATATTTT.

The V call is TRBV19, the J call TRBJ2-5; 15 positions match TRBD2. Germline V CDR1 and CDR2: LNHDA, SQIVND (reference sequence). V gave up 4 bases and J gave up 4 bases; unmatched junction bases: 10. The CDR3 is made up of 18 amino acids. This chain's CDR3 is CASSTGLAGGPWGETQYF. The CDR3 DNA reads TGTGCCAGTAGTACCGGACTAGCGGGGGGGCCTTGGGGAGAGACCCAGTACTTC.

The chain combines TRBV11-2 with TRBJ1-2; 9 nucleotides align to TRBD1. This CDR3 spans 16 amino acids. Germline assignment: CDR1 SGHAT and CDR2 FQNNGV. Trimming took 4 bases from V and 6 from J; bases not matched to a gene: 12. For the CDR3, the DNA is TGTGCCAGCAGCTCGACCTCCGGGACAGGGATCCATGGCTACACCTTC. Protein product: CASSSTSGTGIHGYTF.

This rearrangement joins TRBV30 to TRBJ1-2; 10 nucleotides align to TRBD1. The CDR3 extends over 14 amino acids. Germline V gene sequence: CDR1 GTSNPN, CDR2 SVGIG (reference sequence). The V and J ends lost 0 bases and 6 bases, in that order; junction bases with no gene match: 4. This CDR3 is CAWSVLGTGDGYTF. Written as DNA, the CDR3 is TGTGCCTGGAGTGTACTGGGGACAGGGGATGGCTACACCTTC.

The V call is TRBV29-1, the J call TRBJ1-2; the D gene is possibly TRBD1 (6 bases). Germline V lookup: CDR1 SQVTM, CDR2 ANQGSEA. This CDR3 region has 12 residues. The germline V and J ends were trimmed by 8 bases and 2 bases, with 12 bases remaining between them. CDR3 residues: CSSTGSNYGYTF. The CDR3, as DNA: TGCAGCTCAACAGGGAGCAACTATGGCTACACCTTC.

The V gene is TRBV6-1, the J gene TRBJ2-1; D perhaps matches TRBD2 (6 bases). Trimming took 0 bases from V and 7 from J, leaving 10 bases between them. Germline V gives CDR1 MNHNS, CDR2 SASEGT. The CDR3 consists of 14 residues. CDR3 coding DNA: TGTGCCAGCAGTGAAGCCGGGGGAAGGAATGAGCAGTTCTTC. It translates to CASSEAGGRNEQFF.

CDR3 sequence reads: CASSPDRGVRAFF. In DNA form, the CDR3 reads TGTGCCAGCAGCCCGGACAGGGGAGTAAGAGCTTTCTTT. The V call is TRBV7-2, the J call TRBJ1-1; 9 bases align to TRBD1. Per the germline V gene, CDR1 is SGHTA and CDR2 is FQGNSA. Trimming at V came to 5 bases and at J to 10 bases, leaving 8 bases not matched to a gene. The CDR3 covers 13 residues. Full variable domain (rest looked up from reference TRBV7-2 and TRBJ1-1): GAGVSQSPSNKVTEKGKDVELRCDPISGHTALYWYRQSLGQGLEFLIYFQGNSAPDKSGLPSDRFSAERTGGSVSTLTIQRTQQEDSAVYLCASSPDRGVRAFFGQGTRLTVV.